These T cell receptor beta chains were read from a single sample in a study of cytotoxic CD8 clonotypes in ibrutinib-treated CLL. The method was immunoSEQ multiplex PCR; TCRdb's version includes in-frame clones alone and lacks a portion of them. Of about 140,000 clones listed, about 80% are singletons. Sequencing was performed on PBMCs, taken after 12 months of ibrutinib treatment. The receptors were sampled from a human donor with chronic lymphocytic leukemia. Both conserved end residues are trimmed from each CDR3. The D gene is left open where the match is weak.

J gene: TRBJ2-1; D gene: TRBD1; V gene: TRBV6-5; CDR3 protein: ASRTGQGNYNEQF
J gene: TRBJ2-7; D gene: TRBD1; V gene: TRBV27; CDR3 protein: ASSHRQGPDEQY
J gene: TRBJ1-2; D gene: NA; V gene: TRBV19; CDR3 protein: ASRAEGEANYGYT
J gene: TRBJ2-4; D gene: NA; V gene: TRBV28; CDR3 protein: ASSSGQFLAKNIQY
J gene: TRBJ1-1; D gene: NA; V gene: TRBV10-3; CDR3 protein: AISESYFQAGQFTEAF
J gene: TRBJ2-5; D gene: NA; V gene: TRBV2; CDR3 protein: ASSGLGGETQY
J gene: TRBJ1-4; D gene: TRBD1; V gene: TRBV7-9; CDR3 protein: ASNPMAGTVGEKLF
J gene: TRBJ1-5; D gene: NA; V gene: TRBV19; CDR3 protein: ASSISRTRISNQPQH
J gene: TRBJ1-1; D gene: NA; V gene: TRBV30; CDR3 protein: AWMIGGLGTTEAF
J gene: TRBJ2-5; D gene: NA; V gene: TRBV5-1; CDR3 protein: ASSLAGSQETQY
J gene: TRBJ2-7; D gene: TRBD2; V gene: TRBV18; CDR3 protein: ASSPLAGVASYEQY
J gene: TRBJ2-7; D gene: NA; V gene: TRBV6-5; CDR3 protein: ASSYSLAGGYEQY
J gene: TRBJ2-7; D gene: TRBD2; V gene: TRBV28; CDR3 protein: ASSPLSGRAYEQY
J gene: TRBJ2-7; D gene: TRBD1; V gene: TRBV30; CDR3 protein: ASDRGANYEQY
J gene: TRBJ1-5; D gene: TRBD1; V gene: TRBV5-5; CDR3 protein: ASSFRGQGNQPQH
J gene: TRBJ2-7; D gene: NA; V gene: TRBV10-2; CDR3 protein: ASHRDGGYEQY
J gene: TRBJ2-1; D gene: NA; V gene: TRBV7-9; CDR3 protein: ASRSPGFADNEQF
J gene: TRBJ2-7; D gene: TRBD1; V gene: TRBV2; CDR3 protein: ASSVGRGLYEQY
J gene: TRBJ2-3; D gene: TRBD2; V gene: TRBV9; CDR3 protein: ASNIAGGSADTQY
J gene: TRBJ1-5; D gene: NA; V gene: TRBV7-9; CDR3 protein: ASSPRDNYQPQH
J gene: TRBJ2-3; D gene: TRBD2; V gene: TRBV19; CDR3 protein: ASSITTSGNVGTQY
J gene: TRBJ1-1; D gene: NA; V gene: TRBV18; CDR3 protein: ASSQRQENTEAF
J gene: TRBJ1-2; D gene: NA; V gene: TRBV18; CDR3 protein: ASAPGGGRPGYT
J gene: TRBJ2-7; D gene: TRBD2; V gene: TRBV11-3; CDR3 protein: ASSLASSGRRHEQY
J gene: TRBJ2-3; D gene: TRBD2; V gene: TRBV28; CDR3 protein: ASSLEFLADDTDTQY
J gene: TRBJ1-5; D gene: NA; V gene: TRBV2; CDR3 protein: ASSESGQPQH
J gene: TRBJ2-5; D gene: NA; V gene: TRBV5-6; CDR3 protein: ASSLSQGQY
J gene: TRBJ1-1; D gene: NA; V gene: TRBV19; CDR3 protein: ASSKWAATEAF
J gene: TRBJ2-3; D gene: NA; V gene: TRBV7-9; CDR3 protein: ASSTRQSTDTQY
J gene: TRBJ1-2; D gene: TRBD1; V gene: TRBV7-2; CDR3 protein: ASSLTDRLGYT
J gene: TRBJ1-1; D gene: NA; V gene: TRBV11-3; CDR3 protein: ASSLDRLSTEAF
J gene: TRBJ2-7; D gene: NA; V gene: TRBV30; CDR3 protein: AWSILPRAYEQY
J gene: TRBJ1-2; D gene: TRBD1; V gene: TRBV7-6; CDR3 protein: ASSLGQGYGYT
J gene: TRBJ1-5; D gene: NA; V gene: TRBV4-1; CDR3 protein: ASSQDRTGRQPQH
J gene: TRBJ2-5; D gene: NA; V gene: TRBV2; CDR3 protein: ASSSGTHAPWTQY
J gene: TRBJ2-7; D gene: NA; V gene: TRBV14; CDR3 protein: ASSPERFEQY
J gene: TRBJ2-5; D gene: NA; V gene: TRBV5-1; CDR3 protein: ASSTGQETQY
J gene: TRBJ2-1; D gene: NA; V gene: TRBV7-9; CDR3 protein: ASSLDQGRGDYNEQF
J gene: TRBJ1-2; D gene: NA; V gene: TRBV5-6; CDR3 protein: ASSLAGGNYGYT
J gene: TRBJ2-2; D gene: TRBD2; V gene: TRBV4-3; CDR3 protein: ASSQDRTTGGVGELF
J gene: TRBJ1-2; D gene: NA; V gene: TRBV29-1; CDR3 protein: SVPGRIPDGYT
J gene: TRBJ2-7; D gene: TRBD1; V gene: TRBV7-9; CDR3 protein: ASSFVGTGRSYEQY
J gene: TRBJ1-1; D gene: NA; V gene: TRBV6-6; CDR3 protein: ASSYSTEAF
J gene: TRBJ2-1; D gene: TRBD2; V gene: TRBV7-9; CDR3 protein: ASSPITGTRLHEQF
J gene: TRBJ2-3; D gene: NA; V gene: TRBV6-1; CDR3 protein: ASKAGPSTDTQY